This TCR beta chain was observed in a study of T-cell reconstitution after alpha-beta-depleted transplantation in children. Study-wide results and limits: In patients about two months after transplant, alpha-beta T cells reportedly arose from several hundred expanded graft clones. T-cell counts and diversity were attributed mostly to newly produced T cells one year after transplant.

Preparation of the TCRbeta library involved a method that used unique molecular identifiers. In TCRdb, the PCR reads were re-called with MiXCR into one record per CDR3 protein. Counted here are about 200,000 distinct CDR3 sequences, 6.6% occurring once; the ten biggest clones make up around 5%. This clonotype was picked up many times. Antigen specificity is unknown. Sequenced material: PBMCs, taken before TCRalphabeta/CD19-depleted stem cell transplant. The TCR sequence derives from a boy between 2 and 10 years old with acute lymphoblastic leukemia, due to receive a stem cell transplant.

CDR3 sequence reads: CASSSDSRYQETQYF. In nucleotides, the CDR3 is TGTGCCAGCAGCTCGGACAGCAGGTACCAAGAGACCCAGTACTTC. The chain is built from TRBV7-9 and TRBJ2-5; TRBD1 is a possible D gene (6 bases). Germline CDR1 and CDR2: SEHNR and FQNEAQ (reference sequence). Trimming shortened V by 4 bases and J by 0 bases, and 12 bases separated the two germline ends. CDR3 size: 15 residues.